Below, 21 T cell receptor beta chains from the same sample are listed, as sequenced in a study of T cell repertoires in cytomegalovirus infection. Each CDR3 protein is one row after TCRdb ran MiXCR on the reads. Of around 530,000 distinct CDR3 sequences listed, around 27% are singletons. Sequenced input: PBMCs. All receptors derive from a human donor in good health (CMV status not recorded). Some clones in this sample may be carry-over from other donors' samples.

The sample holds a few counts of this clonotype. The gene calls are TRBV7-2 and TRBJ2-1; D unclear. V was pared by 2 bases and J by 8 bases, with 16 bases between. Germline loops: CDR1 SGHTA, CDR2 FQGNSA. CDR3 size: 15 residues. CDR3 nucleotide sequence: TGTGCCAGCAGCTTAAGTGGTAGTTTTGAAGATGAGCAGTTCTTC. Its protein product is CASSLSGSFEDEQFF.

The chain links TRBV28 to TRBJ1-2; 10 bases fit TRBD1. Germline V gene sequence: CDR1 MDHEN, CDR2 SYDVKM. This CDR3 is 20 amino acids long. The J segment lost 3 bases and the V segment lost 4 bases, leaving 20 bases of the junction unmatched. The CDR3 DNA reads TGTGCCAGCAGTTCAATCCCCCCGGGACAGGGGCCCTTTGGAGACTATGGCTACACCTTC. Its translation: CASSSIPPGQGPFGDYGYTF.

The chain has TRBV25-1 and TRBJ2-3; D not certain. V lost 8 bases, J lost 6 bases, and 15 bases lay in between. The CDR3 covers 13 residues. The germline CDR1 and CDR2 sequences are MGHDK and SYGVNS. CDR3 protein: CASSPPVADTQYF. As DNA, the CDR3 is TGTGCCAGCTCACCTCCAGTGGCGGATACGCAGTATTTT.

This chain links TRBV12-3 or TRBV12-4 with TRBJ2-5; 7 bases are shared with TRBD1. Trimming cost V 10 bases and J 1 base; bases outside gene matches: 12. The CDR3 sequence is 15 residues long. The CDR3 DNA reads as TGTGCCACGTTTAGACAGGGATATAGCCAAGAGACCCAGTACTTC. Translation: CATFRQGYSQETQYF.

This clonotype came up a few times. This chain uses TRBV7-9 with TRBJ1-2, with D perhaps matching TRBD1 (6 bases). Looked up from germline, CDR1 is SEHNR and CDR2 is FQNEAQ (reference sequence). This CDR3 is built from 13 residues. V was pared by 5 bases and J by 8 bases, with 15 bases between. The CDR3: CASSLDRMGGYTF. The CDR3 nucleotides are TGTGCCAGCAGCCTTGACAGGATGGGCGGCTACACCTTC.

Ten or more counts support this clonotype. The chain has TRBV7-8 and TRBJ1-5, with 7 bases matching TRBD1. Germline-derived CDR1 and CDR2 are SGHVS and FQNEAQ. Trimming removed 6 bases from V and 0 bases from J; junction bases left unmatched: 11. The CDR3 is 17 amino acids. This CDR3 is CASSQPGQPYSNQPQHF. Here the CDR3 DNA reads TGTGCCAGCAGTCAACCGGGACAGCCTTATAGCAATCAGCCCCAGCATTTT. The full variable domain, its missing parts supplied by reference TRBV7-8 and TRBJ1-5, is GAGVSQSPRYKVAKRGQDVALRCDPISGHVSLFWYQQALGQGPEFLTYFQNEAQLDKSGLPSDRFFAERPEGSVSTLKIQRTQQEDSAVYLCASSQPGQPYSNQPQHFGDGTRLSIL.

This clonotype showed up many times. The chain recombines TRBV7-2 with TRBJ2-5; D not resolved. V gave up 3 bases and J gave up 1 base, with 9 bases separating them. The CDR3 is 14 amino acids. Per germline, CDR1 SGHTA and CDR2 FQGNSA. The CDR3 reads CASSLGTVQETQYF. The CDR3 coding sequence is TGTGCCAGCAGCTTGGGTACGGTCCAAGAGACCCAGTACTTC.

This clonotype was seen only a few times. The chain couples TRBV27 to TRBJ1-2; no definite D call. This CDR3 contains 12 residues. The V end was cut by 6 bases, the J end by 6 bases, with 11 bases between. CDR1 MNHEY and CDR2 SMNVEV come from the germline V gene (reference sequence). In nucleotides, the CDR3 is TGTGCCAGCAGCCCAAGAGGGAATGGCTACACCTTC. Translating gives CASSPRGNGYTF.

The chain joins TRBV5-6 to TRBJ2-3; either TRBD1 or TRBD2 may fit D (5 bases each). The CDR3 extends over 17 amino acids. The V end was cut by 9 bases, the J end by 2 bases, with 25 bases between. CDR1 and CDR2 (germline): SGHDT, YYEEEE. Written as DNA, the CDR3 is TGTGCCACCACCCAAACCCGGAGGACACGGAACACAGATACGCAGTATTTT. Protein: CATTQTRRTRNTDTQYF.

The gene calls are TRBV5-4 and TRBJ2-7; no firm D call. CDR1 is SGHNT and CDR2 is YYREEE in the germline V gene (reference sequence). V lost 3 bases, J lost 6 bases, and 16 bases lay in between. The CDR3 runs 14 residues. For the CDR3, the DNA is TGTGCCAGCAGCTGGCAAGGAGATCGGGCCGAGCAGTACTTC. Its protein product is CASSWQGDRAEQYF.

The chain joins TRBV6-6 to TRBJ2-1; D is unclear. This CDR3 has 11 residues. CDR1 is MNHNY, CDR2 SVGAGI, per germline (reference sequence). Trimming took off 2 bases at V and 8 bases at J, with 4 bases between the two ends. The CDR3 nucleotides read TGTGCCAGCAGTTACACATATGAGCAGTTCTTC. Translated: CASSYTYEQFF.

The V call is TRBV7-8, the J call TRBJ1-3, with D perhaps TRBD1 (5 bases). CDR1 is SGHVS and CDR2 is FQNEAQ in the germline V gene. The CDR3 has 17 residues. V lost 0 bases to trimming and J lost 3 bases, with 15 bases between them. CDR3 region: CASSLAGRGIHGNTIYF. CDR3 nucleotide sequence: TGTGCCAGCAGCTTAGCCGGTAGGGGAATTCATGGAAACACCATATATTTT.

The CDR3 sequence: CASSQDGTSGELFF. In DNA, the CDR3 is TGTGCCAGCAGCCAAGATGGTACATCCGGGGAGCTGTTTTTT. The chain has TRBV4-2 and TRBJ2-2; D uncertain. This CDR3 has 14 amino acids. Between the trimmed V and J ends, which lost 0 bases and 6 bases, there was a span of 8 bases. Germline V gene lookup returns CDR1 LGHNA and CDR2 YNFKEQ.

J is TRBJ2-3 and V is TRBV7-2; D uncertain. This CDR3 is 13 amino acids long. V was clipped by 5 bases and J by 4 bases, with 10 bases between them. Germline CDR1 SGHTA, CDR2 FQGNSA. CDR3 bases: TGTGCCAGCAGCCCAATCCGTTCAGATACGCAGTATTTT. Its translation is CASSPIRSDTQYF.

About this clonotype itself: This may come from a read error, since a much larger clone is one base off. As DNA, the CDR3 is TGTGCCAGCAGCTTGAATTTGCGGGAGGCCGGGGAGCTGTTTTTT. Translated: CASSLNLREAGELFF. The gene calls are TRBV5-4 and TRBJ2-2; TRBD2 matches 8 bases. In germline, CDR1 is SGHNT, CDR2 YYREEE (reference sequence). The CDR3 has 15 amino acids. V shed 1 base, J shed 6 bases, and the junction held 5 bases outside the gene matches.

The sample holds a few counts of this clonotype. The chain is built from TRBV12-3 or TRBV12-4 and TRBJ2-6; no clear D gene. This CDR3 has 13 residues. V was trimmed by 6 bases and J by 4 bases, leaving 7 bases between them. CDR3 protein: CASSSRGANVLTF. The CDR3 DNA sequence: TGTGCCAGCAGCTCCAGAGGGGCCAACGTCCTGACTTTC.

This chain's CDR3 is CASRLKQGANGTDTQYF. In nucleotides, the CDR3 is TGTGCCAGTAGACTAAAGCAGGGGGCAAATGGTACAGATACGCAGTATTTT. This rearrangement joins TRBV11-2 to TRBJ2-3; TRBD1 matches 8 bases. The junction had 17 bases not matched to a gene; V was cut back by 9 bases and J by 3 bases. The CDR3 is made up of 17 amino acids. CDR1 and CDR2 from the germline V gene are SGHAT and FQNNGV.

This clonotype showed up many times. The chain uses TRBV7-6 and TRBJ2-4; 8 bases map to TRBD2. This CDR3 comprises 19 residues. Germline V lookup: CDR1 SGHVS, CDR2 FNYEAQ. The J segment lost 2 bases and the V segment lost 5 bases, leaving 17 bases of the junction unmatched. CDR3 sequence: CASSQGLVLQTGPKNIQYF. In nucleotides, the CDR3 is TGTGCCAGCAGCCAGGGACTAGTCCTACAGACGGGGCCCAAAAACATTCAGTACTTC.

This clonotype has just a few counts. The chain has TRBV25-1 and TRBJ1-1; 7 positions agree with TRBD1. J lost 1 base, V lost 3 bases, and 5 bases had no gene match. CDR3 size: 15 residues. The germline V gene has CDR1 MGHDK and CDR2 SYGVNS. The CDR3 loop is CASSDPRQGNTEAFF. The CDR3 DNA sequence: TGTGCCAGCAGTGACCCCCGACAGGGGAACACTGAAGCTTTCTTT.

The rearrangement uses TRBV5-4 and TRBJ1-2; 7 bases line up with TRBD1. The V gene's germline CDR1 is SGHNT and CDR2 YYREEE (reference sequence). The CDR3 has 14 amino acids. After removal of 0 bases from V and 7 bases from J, the junction contained 6 bases not matched to a gene. The CDR3 here is CASSLVVGGSGYTF. The CDR3 coding sequence is TGTGCCAGCAGCTTGGTGGTAGGGGGCAGTGGCTACACCTTC.

This clonotype appeared many times. The chain carries TRBV6-5 and TRBJ1-6; D might be TRBD1 (5 bases). Deletions cut 0 bases from V and 0 bases from J, with 9 bases between. The germline CDR1 and CDR2 sequences are MNHEY and SVGAGI. The CDR3 is made up of 17 amino acids. The CDR3 region is CASSYSKRGSYNSPLHF. CDR3 coding DNA: TGTGCCAGCAGTTACTCTAAGAGGGGCTCCTATAATTCACCCCTCCACTTT.